The entry below gives a single T cell receptor beta chain sequence along with its context. The antigen is unknown. V shed 1 base and J shed 0 bases, with 7 bases lying between them. The CDR3 contains 15 residues. Through a sample-barcoded 5' primer and a J-beta primer mix, a second PCR was run for roughly 6 to 12 cycles. TCRdb re-called the 5' RACE reads with MiXCR, one entry per CDR3 protein. Of hundreds of thousands of distinct CDR3 sequences in the sample, about 48% were seen once. The sample belongs to a study of blood T cells in healthy people across ages. Study-level background: When template switching was applied, about one barcoded beta molecule was captured per two T cells.

Points from the study as a whole: Correlation between TCR beta diversity and naive T cell percentage was strong. Per million T cells, TCR beta diversity dropped about linearly as age rose. Higher diversity and more naive CD4+ cells were features of long-lived donors, compared to aged donors.

The chain couples TRBV12-3 or TRBV12-4 to TRBJ2-4; no clear D. The sample was blood. The TCR sequence derives from a man aged 30 to 45 in good health. Here the CDR3 DNA reads TGTGCCAGCAGTTTAGTTCCCCTAGCCAAAAACATTCAGTACTTC. It codes for CASSLVPLAKNIQYF.